This record looks at one T cell receptor beta chain sequence and its context. Its antigen is still unknown. Germline-derived CDR1 and CDR2 are LGHNA and YSLEER. CDR3 length equals 16 residues. Trimming pared 0 bases from V and 12 bases from J, leaving 21 bases between. These data belong to a study of immune evolution from preneoplasia to lung adenocarcinoma. Study results and limitations: Normal lung had the highest top T cell clone frequencies. Later-stage lesions seemingly showed higher T cell density and diversity than normal lung.

Patients had resection in Japan or China between the mid-2010s and the late 2010s. Each case's diagnosis was confirmed by two pathologists on H&E. Clones were sequenced by immunoSEQ multiplex PCR, and TCRdb holds only the in-frame ones, with some missing. Among 4,400 or so clones listed, around 77% were seen once. The origin of this receptor is a person aged 55-80 years with lung adenocarcinoma. V usage is TRBV4-3 and J usage is TRBJ2-1; D ambiguous. The specimen was FFPE adjacent normal lung tissue. CDR3 residues: CASSQEEETAHPGQFF. The CDR3, as DNA: TGCGCCAGCAGCCAAGAGGAAGAGACGGCCCACCCCGGGCAGTTCTTC.